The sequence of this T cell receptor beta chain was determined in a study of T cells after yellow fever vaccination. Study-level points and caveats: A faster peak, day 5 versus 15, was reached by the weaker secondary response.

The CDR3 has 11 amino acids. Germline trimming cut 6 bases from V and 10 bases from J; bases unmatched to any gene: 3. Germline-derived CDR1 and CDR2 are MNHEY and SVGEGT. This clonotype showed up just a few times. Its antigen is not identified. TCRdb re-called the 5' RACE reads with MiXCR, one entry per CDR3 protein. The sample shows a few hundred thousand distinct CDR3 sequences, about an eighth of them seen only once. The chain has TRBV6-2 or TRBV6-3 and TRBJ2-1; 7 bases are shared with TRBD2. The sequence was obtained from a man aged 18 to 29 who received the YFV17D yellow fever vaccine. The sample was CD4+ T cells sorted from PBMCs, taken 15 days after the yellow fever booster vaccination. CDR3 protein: CASSNGGEQFF. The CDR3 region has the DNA TGTGCCAGCAGCAACGGGGGGGAGCAGTTCTTC.